The 26 T cell receptor beta chains below come from one sample, sequenced in a study of T-cell reconstitution after alpha-beta-depleted transplantation in children. Construction of the TCRbeta library involved unique molecular identifiers. TCRdb passed the PCR reads through MiXCR, listing each CDR3 protein once. Of roughly 570,000 distinct CDR3 sequences detected, over 25% appear once; the ten largest clones hold just over 35%. Sequencing was performed on PBMCs, taken before TCRalphabeta/CD19-depleted stem cell transplant. These receptors originate from a boy in the first two years of life with Wiskott-Aldrich syndrome, due to receive a stem cell transplant.

This rearrangement joins TRBV20-1 to TRBJ2-3; D tentatively fits TRBD1 or TRBD2 (5 bases each). Germline-derived CDR1 and CDR2 are DFQATT and SNEGSKA (reference sequence). Trimming took off 3 bases at V and 4 bases at J, with 14 bases between the two ends. This CDR3 comprises 14 residues. The CDR3 sequence: CSASDGGGPDTQYF. The CDR3 DNA reads TGCAGTGCTAGCGATGGGGGTGGGCCAGATACGCAGTATTTT.

This chain uses TRBV10-3 with TRBJ2-1; 11 nucleotides agree with TRBD2. The V segment lost 6 bases and the J segment 5 bases; nucleotides outside the gene matches: 0. Looked up from germline, CDR1 is ENHRY and CDR2 is SYGVKD. The CDR3 is 13 residues long. The chain's CDR3 is CAIRLAGDNEQFF. DNA of the CDR3: TGTGCCATCAGACTAGCGGGAGACAATGAGCAGTTCTTC.

On this clonotype: Mismatch with germline at one junction end may stem from a read error. The genes are TRBV12-3 or TRBV12-4 and TRBJ2-1; D remains unclear. The CDR3 contains 12 residues. The CDR3 DNA is TGTGCCAGCAGTTTAGAGGCTCATGAGCATTTCTTC. This codes for CASSLEAHEHFF.

The rearrangement links TRBV5-1 to TRBJ2-7, with TRBD1 identical over 9 bases. V lost 0 bases and J lost 5; bases outside the gene matches: 6. This CDR3 contains 15 residues. Per germline, CDR1 SGHRS and CDR2 YFSETQ. CDR3 sequence (DNA): TGCGCCAGCAGCTTGGCTCGGACAGGGGTCCACGAGCAGTACTTC. It codes for CASSLARTGVHEQYF.

This clonotype was detected once. V usage is TRBV6-2 or TRBV6-3 and J usage is TRBJ2-1; 11 bases agree with TRBD2. Germline CDR1 and CDR2: MNHEY and SVGEGT. The CDR3 is 19 residues long. The V and J ends lost 3 bases and 0 bases, in that order; junction bases with no gene match: 10. CDR3 DNA: TGTGCCAGCAGTTATTCGCTAGCGGGAGGAGGAGGCTCCTACAATGAGCAGTTCTTC. Translation gives CASSYSLAGGGGSYNEQFF.

This clonotype was seen more than once but under ten times. The chain recombines TRBV6-1 with TRBJ1-5; D possibly corresponds to TRBD1 (6 bases). Trimming left V 6 bases short and J 2 bases short, with 17 bases between. CDR3 length equals 16 residues. The germline CDR1 and CDR2 sequences are MNHNS and SASEGT. The CDR3 here is CASSPTGSSGNQPQHF. The DNA for the CDR3 is TGTGCCAGCAGCCCCACAGGGAGCAGCGGCAATCAGCCCCAGCATTTT.

This clonotype was picked up a small number of times. The chain links TRBV12-3 or TRBV12-4 to TRBJ2-2; 11 nucleotides match TRBD1. The junction had 11 bases not matched to a gene; V was cut back by 7 bases and J by 7 bases. The CDR3 contains 16 residues. CDR3 coding DNA: TGTGCCAGCATTCTACCGGACAGGGGGCCTGACGGGGAGCTGTTTTTT. Protein: CASILPDRGPDGELFF.

The chain has TRBV15 and TRBJ2-2; no reliable D call. Germline assignment: CDR1 LNHNV and CDR2 YYDKDF (reference sequence). The CDR3 contains 16 residues. The V and J ends lost 1 base and 3 bases respectively, with 12 bases between them. CDR3 amino acids: CATSRVGRPDTGELFF. CDR3 sequence (DNA): TGTGCCACCAGCAGAGTTGGACGGCCCGACACCGGGGAGCTGTTTTTT.

V is TRBV12-3 or TRBV12-4 and J is TRBJ1-4, with D perhaps TRBD1 (6 bases). Trimming pared 5 bases from V and 6 bases from J, leaving 16 bases between. The CDR3 loop spans 15 amino acids. CDR3 DNA sequence: TGTGCCAGCAGTCCCAACGGACAGTCCCATGAAAAACTGTTTTTT. Protein product: CASSPNGQSHEKLFF.

This chain uses TRBV15 with TRBJ2-1; 12 bases match TRBD2. V shed 3 bases, J shed 9 bases, and the junction held 9 bases outside the gene matches. The CDR3 extends over 16 amino acids. Germline CDR1 reads LNHNV; CDR2 reads YYDKDF (reference sequence). The CDR3 loop reads CATSRATSGRRSEQFF. The CDR3 DNA is TGTGCCACCAGCAGGGCGACTAGCGGGAGACGGAGTGAGCAGTTCTTC.

This sequence joins TRBV20-1 and TRBJ2-7; no clear D gene. CDR3 size: 14 residues. CDR1 and CDR2 (germline): DFQATT, SNEGSKA (reference sequence). Trimming pared 0 bases from V and 2 bases from J, leaving 11 bases between. CDR3 residues: CSARDGLAPYEQYF. CDR3 DNA: TGCAGTGCTAGAGATGGTCTGGCCCCCTACGAGCAGTACTTC.

This chain uses TRBV27 with TRBJ2-1, with TRBD1 matching over 10 bases. The CDR3 has 14 amino acids. The trim removed 6 bases at V and 4 bases at J, leaving 3 bases unmatched. Per the germline V gene, CDR1 is MNHEY and CDR2 is SMNVEV (reference sequence). The CDR3 reads CASRLGQGYNEQFF. The CDR3 DNA sequence: TGTGCCAGCAGGTTGGGACAGGGGTACAATGAGCAGTTCTTC.

The genes are TRBV5-5 and TRBJ2-3; D is unresolved. V lost 0 bases and J lost 2, with 10 bases in between. Germline lookup yields CDR1 SGHKS and CDR2 YYEKEE (reference sequence). The CDR3 has 15 residues. The CDR3 protein is CASSLVTWITDTQYF. The DNA for the CDR3 is TGTGCCAGCAGCTTGGTTACTTGGATCACAGATACGCAGTATTTT.

The gene calls are TRBV12-3 or TRBV12-4 and TRBJ1-5; D perhaps matches TRBD1 (5 bases). V shed 7 bases and J shed 2 bases, with 12 bases lying between them. The length of the CDR3 is 14 residues. The CDR3 region is CASNKGLGNQPQHF. CDR3 nucleotide sequence: TGTGCCAGCAATAAGGGGCTGGGCAATCAGCCCCAGCATTTT.

This clonotype was seen a handful of times. This chain links TRBV3-1 with TRBJ2-1, with 7 positions matching TRBD1. The CDR3 is 13 residues long. The junction had 10 bases not matched to a gene; V was cut back by 3 bases and J by 14 bases. Germline CDR1 is LGHDT and CDR2 is YNNKEL (reference sequence). The CDR3 loop reads CASSHLDTGTEFF. The CDR3, as DNA: TGTGCCAGCAGCCATCTCGACACCGGGACAGAGTTCTTC.

V usage is TRBV6-6 and J usage is TRBJ2-7, with a possible D match to TRBD2 (5 bases). The CDR3 consists of 13 residues. CDR1 MNHNY and CDR2 SVGAGI come from the germline V gene (reference sequence). Trimming took off 8 bases at V and 0 bases at J, with 11 bases between the two ends. CDR3 region: CASLQRTSYEQYF. The CDR3 DNA reads as TGTGCCAGCCTACAGCGGACCTCCTACGAGCAGTACTTC.

This chain joins TRBV7-2 and TRBJ2-5; D unresolved. The germline V and J ends were trimmed by 6 bases and 2 bases, with 16 bases remaining between them. The CDR3 sequence is 15 residues long. Germline V gene sequence: CDR1 SGHTA, CDR2 FQGNSA. CDR3 sequence reads: CASSHDARRQETQYF. The CDR3 region has the DNA TGTGCCAGCAGTCATGACGCGAGGAGACAAGAGACCCAGTACTTC.

The DNA of the CDR3 is TGCGCCAGCAGCCCACCCCCTGGGGAGCAGTTCTTC. Protein: CASSPPPGEQFF. This rearrangement joins TRBV5-1 to TRBJ2-1; D remains unclear. The CDR3 loop spans 12 amino acids. The germline V and J ends were trimmed by 4 bases and 10 bases, with 12 bases remaining between them. The V gene's germline CDR1 is SGHRS and CDR2 YFSETQ.

The chain's CDR3 is CASTIGRGMNTEAFF. The DNA of the CDR3 is TGTGCCAGTACCATAGGGAGGGGGATGAACACTGAAGCTTTCTTT. This chain connects TRBV19 to TRBJ1-1, with D perhaps matching TRBD1 (6 bases). CDR3 length: 15 residues. Between the trimmed V and J ends, which lost 7 bases and 0 bases, there was a span of 15 bases. Germline lookup yields CDR1 LNHDA and CDR2 SQIVND (reference sequence).

Written as DNA, the CDR3 is TGTGCCAGCAGCTCTTCAGCGGGAGCAGATACGCAGTATTTT. Protein sequence: CASSSSAGADTQYF. This rearrangement joins TRBV5-5 to TRBJ2-3, with 8 bases aligning to TRBD2. The CDR3 is made up of 14 amino acids. Trimming cost V 3 bases and J 4 bases; bases outside gene matches: 4. Germline CDR1 reads SGHKS; CDR2 reads YYEKEE (reference sequence).

The chain carries TRBV5-1 and TRBJ2-3; the match to TRBD2 covers 11 bases. Germline-derived CDR1 and CDR2 are SGHRS and YFSETQ. This CDR3 contains 17 residues. After removal of 0 bases from V and 2 bases from J, the junction contained 5 bases not matched to a gene. This CDR3 is CASSLAGTSGHTDTQYF. Written as DNA, the CDR3 is TGCGCCAGCAGCTTGGCCGGGACTAGCGGACACACAGATACGCAGTATTTT.

This clonotype was found a few times. The chain recombines TRBV20-1 with TRBJ2-7; 7 bases are a match to TRBD1. This CDR3 contains 15 residues. Per germline, CDR1 DFQATT and CDR2 SNEGSKA (reference sequence). The trim removed 6 bases at V and 4 bases at J, leaving 15 bases unmatched. CDR3 protein: CSAGTVKPTQYEQYF. Written as DNA, the CDR3 is TGCAGTGCCGGGACAGTCAAACCTACCCAATACGAGCAGTACTTC.

This clonotype came up a few times. The chain carries TRBV5-1 and TRBJ2-3; possibly TRBD2 for D (6 bases). V lost 4 bases to trimming and J lost 4 bases, with 13 bases between them. The CDR3 loop spans 14 amino acids. Germline V gene lookup returns CDR1 SGHRS and CDR2 YFSETQ. CDR3 coding DNA: TGCGCCAGCAGCAGACTAGGTGAATCAGATACGCAGTATTTT. It yields the protein CASSRLGESDTQYF.

The rearrangement links TRBV28 to TRBJ2-4; D unresolved. The CDR3 spans 14 residues. Germline V lookup: CDR1 MDHEN, CDR2 SYDVKM. The V and J ends lost 2 bases and 3 bases respectively, with 8 bases between them. Written as DNA, the CDR3 is TGTGCCAGCAGTTTAGGCGTTGTCAAAAACATTCAGTACTTC. Its protein is CASSLGVVKNIQYF.

This clonotype was seen more than once but under ten times. V gene TRBV5-1 combines with J gene TRBJ2-1; 8 bases fit TRBD1. The germline V gene encodes CDR1 SGHRS and CDR2 YFSETQ. The CDR3 consists of 14 residues. The V gene end was trimmed by 4 bases and the J gene end by 7 bases; junction bases not matched to a gene: 7. CDR3 amino acids: CASSVTGVGNEQFF. CDR3 nucleotides: TGCGCCAGCAGCGTGACAGGGGTCGGGAATGAGCAGTTCTTC.

This rearrangement joins TRBV6-4 to TRBJ2-1, with 8 nucleotides matching TRBD2. This CDR3 is built from 15 residues. The J segment lost 7 bases and the V segment lost 4 bases, leaving 9 bases of the junction unmatched. CDR1 MRHNA and CDR2 SNTAGT come from the germline V gene. The CDR3 region is CASSATSGVRNEQFF. The CDR3 coding sequence is TGTGCCAGCAGTGCAACTAGCGGAGTCAGGAATGAGCAGTTCTTC.